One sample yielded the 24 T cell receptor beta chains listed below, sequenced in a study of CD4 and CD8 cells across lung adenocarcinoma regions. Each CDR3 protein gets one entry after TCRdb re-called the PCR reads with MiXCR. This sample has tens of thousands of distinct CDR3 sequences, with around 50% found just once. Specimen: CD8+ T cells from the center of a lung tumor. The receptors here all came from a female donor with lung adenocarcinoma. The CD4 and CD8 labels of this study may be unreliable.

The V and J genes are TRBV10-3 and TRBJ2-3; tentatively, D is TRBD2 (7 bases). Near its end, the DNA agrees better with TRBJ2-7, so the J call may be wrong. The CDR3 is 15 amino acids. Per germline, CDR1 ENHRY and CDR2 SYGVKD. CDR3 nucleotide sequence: TGTGGTGCGGGTGAGGGGGGGGGAGGCCTAGAGACGCAGTACTTC. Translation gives CGAGEGGGGLETQYF.

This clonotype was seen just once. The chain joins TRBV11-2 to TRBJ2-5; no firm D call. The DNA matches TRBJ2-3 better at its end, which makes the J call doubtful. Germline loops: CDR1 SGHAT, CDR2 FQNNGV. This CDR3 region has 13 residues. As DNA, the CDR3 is TGTGCCAGCGGGTTGAGTTTTCAAGAGACCCAGTATTTT. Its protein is CASGLSFQETQYF.

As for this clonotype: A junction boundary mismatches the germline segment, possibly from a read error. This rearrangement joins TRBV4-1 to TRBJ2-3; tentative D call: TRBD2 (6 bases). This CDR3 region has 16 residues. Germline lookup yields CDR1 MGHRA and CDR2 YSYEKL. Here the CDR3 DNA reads TGCGCCAGCAGCGGCCGGGGGATGTGGGCCACAAATATGCAGTACTTT. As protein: CASSGRGMWATNMQYF.

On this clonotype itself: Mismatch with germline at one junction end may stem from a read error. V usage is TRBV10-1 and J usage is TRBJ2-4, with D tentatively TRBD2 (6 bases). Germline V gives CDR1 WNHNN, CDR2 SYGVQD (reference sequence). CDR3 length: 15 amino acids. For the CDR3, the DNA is TGCGGCAGCGTTCCGGGGCGGGGAGCCAAAAACACGCAGTACTTC. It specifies CGSVPGRGAKNTQYF.

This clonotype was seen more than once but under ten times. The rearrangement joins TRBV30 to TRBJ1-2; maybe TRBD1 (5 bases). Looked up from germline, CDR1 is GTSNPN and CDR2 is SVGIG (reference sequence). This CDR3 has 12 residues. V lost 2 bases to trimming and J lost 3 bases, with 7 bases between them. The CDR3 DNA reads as TGTGCCTGGAGTCCCAGGGACTATGGCTACACCTTC. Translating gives CAWSPRDYGYTF.

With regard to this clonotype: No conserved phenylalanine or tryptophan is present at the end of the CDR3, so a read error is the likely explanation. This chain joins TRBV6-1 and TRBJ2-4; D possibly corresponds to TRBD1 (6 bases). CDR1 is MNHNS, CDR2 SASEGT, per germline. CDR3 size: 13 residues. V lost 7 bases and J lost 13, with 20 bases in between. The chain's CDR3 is CASTEGQPKEQYV. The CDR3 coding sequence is TGTGCCAGCACCGAGGGACAACCTAAGGAGCAGTACGTC.

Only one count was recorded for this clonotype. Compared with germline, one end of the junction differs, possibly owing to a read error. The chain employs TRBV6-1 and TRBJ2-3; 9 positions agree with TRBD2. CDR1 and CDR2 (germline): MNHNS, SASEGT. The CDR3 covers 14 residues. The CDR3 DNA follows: TGTGCCAGCAGGGGACTAGCAAGCACAGATACGCAGTACTTT. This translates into CASRGLASTDTQYF.

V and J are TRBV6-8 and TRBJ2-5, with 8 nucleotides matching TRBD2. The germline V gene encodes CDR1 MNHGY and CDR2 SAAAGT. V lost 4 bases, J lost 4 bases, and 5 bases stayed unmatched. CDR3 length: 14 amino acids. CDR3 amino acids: CASSFSGASETQYF. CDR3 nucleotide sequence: TGTGCCAGCAGTTTTAGCGGGGCGTCAGAGACCCAGTACTTC.

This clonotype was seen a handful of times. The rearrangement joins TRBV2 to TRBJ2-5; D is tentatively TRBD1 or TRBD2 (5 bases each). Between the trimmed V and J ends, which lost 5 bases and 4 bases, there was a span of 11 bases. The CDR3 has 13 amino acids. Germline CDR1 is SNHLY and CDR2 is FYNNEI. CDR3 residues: CASSPGTLETQYF. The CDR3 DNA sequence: TGTGCCAGCAGTCCAGGGACCCTAGAGACCCAGTACTTC. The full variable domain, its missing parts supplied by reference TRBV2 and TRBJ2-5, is EPEVTQTPSHQVTQMGQEVILRCVPISNHLYFYWYRQILGQKVEFLVSFYNNEISEKSEIFDDQFSVERPDGSNFTLKIRSTKLEDSAMYFCASSPGTLETQYFGPGTRLLVL.

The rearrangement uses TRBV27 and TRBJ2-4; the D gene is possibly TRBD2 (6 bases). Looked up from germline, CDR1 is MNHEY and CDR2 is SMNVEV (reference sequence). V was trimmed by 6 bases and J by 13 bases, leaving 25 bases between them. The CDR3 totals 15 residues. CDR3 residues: CASRQRVGLKNTQYF. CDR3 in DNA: TGTGCCAGCAGGCAGCGGGTAGGACTCAAAAATACGCAGTACTTC.

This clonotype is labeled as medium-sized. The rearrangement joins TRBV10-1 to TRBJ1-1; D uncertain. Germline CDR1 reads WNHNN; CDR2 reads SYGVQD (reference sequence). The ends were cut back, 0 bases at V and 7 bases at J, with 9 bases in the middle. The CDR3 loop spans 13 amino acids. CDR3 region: CASSESYSLEAFF. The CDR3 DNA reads TGCGCCAGCAGTGAGTCGTACTCCCTTGAAGCTTTCTTT.

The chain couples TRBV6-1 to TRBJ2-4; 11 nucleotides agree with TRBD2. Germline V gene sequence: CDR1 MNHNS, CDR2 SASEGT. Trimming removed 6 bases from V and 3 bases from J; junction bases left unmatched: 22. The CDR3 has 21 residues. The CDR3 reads CASSHTYPGLAGGEGKNIQYF. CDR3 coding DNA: TGTGCCAGCAGCCATACATACCCGGGGCTAGCGGGAGGAGAGGGCAAAAACATTCAGTACTTC.

The CDR3 is CASSLGGGRSSDTQYF. For the CDR3, the DNA is TGTGCCAGCAGCTTAGGGGGCGGGAGGAGTTCAGATACGCAGTATTTT. This chain connects TRBV7-3 to TRBJ2-3; 8 bases align to TRBD2. Trimming removed 2 bases from V and 4 bases from J; junction bases left unmatched: 8. This CDR3 has 16 amino acids. Per the germline V gene, CDR1 is SGHTA and CDR2 is FQGTGA.

Here the CDR3 reads CASSSNSGNTIYF. Written as DNA, the CDR3 is TGTGCCAGCAGCTCGAATAGTGGAAACACCATATATTTT. The chain links TRBV5-5 to TRBJ1-3; no firm D call. The V and J ends lost 3 bases and 3 bases respectively, with 7 bases between them. The CDR3 has 13 amino acids. Germline V gives CDR1 SGHKS, CDR2 YYEKEE (reference sequence).

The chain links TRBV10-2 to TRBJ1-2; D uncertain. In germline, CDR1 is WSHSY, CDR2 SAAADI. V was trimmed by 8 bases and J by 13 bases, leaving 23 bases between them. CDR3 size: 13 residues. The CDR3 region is CASRFTVSSDCTF. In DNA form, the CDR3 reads TGCGCCAGCCGATTTACAGTTTCATCTGACTGCACCTTC.

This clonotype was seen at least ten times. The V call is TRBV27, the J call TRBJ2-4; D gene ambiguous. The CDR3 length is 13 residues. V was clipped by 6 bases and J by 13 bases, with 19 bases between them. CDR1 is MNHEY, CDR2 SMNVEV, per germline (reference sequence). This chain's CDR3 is CASRGFVEDTQYF. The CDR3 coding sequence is TGTGCCAGCAGAGGGTTTGTAGAAGACACCCAGTACTTC.

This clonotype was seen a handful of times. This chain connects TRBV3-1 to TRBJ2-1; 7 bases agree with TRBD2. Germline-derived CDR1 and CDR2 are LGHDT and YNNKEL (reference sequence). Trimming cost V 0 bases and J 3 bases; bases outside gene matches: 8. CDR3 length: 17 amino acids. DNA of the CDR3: TGTGCCAGCAGCCAAGAATTGGGTCTAGCGGTCTACAATGAGCAGTTCTTC. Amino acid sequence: CASSQELGLAVYNEQFF.

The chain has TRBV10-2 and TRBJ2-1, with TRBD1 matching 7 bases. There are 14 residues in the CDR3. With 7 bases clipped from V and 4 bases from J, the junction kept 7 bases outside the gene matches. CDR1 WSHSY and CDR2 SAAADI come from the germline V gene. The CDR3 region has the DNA TGCGCCAGCAACCCGGGACAGATATACAATGAGCAGTTCTTC. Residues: CASNPGQIYNEQFF.

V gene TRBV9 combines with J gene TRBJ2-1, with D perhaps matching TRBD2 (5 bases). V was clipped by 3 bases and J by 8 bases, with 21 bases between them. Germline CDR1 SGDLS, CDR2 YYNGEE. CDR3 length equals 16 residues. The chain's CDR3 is CASSDQLTLEMDEQFF. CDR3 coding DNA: TGTGCCAGCAGCGATCAATTGACACTAGAGATGGATGAGCAGTTCTTC.

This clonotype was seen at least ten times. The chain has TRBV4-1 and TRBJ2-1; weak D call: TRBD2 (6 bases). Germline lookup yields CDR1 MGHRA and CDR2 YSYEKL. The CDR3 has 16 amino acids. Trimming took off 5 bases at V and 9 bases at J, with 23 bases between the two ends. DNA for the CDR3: TGCGCCAGCAGCGCCCGGGACTCAATAAGTACAATTGAGCAGTTCTTC. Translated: CASSARDSISTIEQFF.

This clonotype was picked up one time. The CDR3 here is CASRGEGQPSYNEQFF. CDR3 coding DNA: TGTGCCAGCAGGGGAGAGGGGCAGCCCTCCTACAATGAGCAGTTCTTC. The chain is built from TRBV6-1 and TRBJ2-1; either TRBD1 or TRBD2 may supply D (5 bases each). The V end lost 6 bases, the J end lost 0 bases, and 15 bases lay between the germline ends. This CDR3 spans 16 amino acids. Germline V gene lookup returns CDR1 MNHNS and CDR2 SASEGT.

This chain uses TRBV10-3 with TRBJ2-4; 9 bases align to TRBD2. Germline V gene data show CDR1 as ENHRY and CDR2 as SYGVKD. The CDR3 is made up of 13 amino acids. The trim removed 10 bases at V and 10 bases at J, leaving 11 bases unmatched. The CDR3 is CATRTSATDIQYF. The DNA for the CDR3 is TGTGCCACGCGGACTAGCGCCACAGATATTCAGTACTTC.

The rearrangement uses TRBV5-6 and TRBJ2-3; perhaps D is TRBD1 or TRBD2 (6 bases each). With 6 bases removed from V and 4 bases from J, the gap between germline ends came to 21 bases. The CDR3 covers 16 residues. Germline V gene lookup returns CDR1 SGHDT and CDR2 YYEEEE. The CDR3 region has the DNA TGTGCCAGCACGTCGTCCGGGGGCGCCGGCCCAGATACGCAGTATTTT. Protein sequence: CASTSSGGAGPDTQYF. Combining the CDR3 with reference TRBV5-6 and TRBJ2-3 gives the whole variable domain DAGVTQSPTHLIKTRGQQVTLRCSPKSGHDTVSWYQQALGQGPQFIFQYYEEEERQRGNFPDRFSGHQFPNYSSELNVNALLLGDSALYLCASTSSGGAGPDTQYFGPGTRLTVL.

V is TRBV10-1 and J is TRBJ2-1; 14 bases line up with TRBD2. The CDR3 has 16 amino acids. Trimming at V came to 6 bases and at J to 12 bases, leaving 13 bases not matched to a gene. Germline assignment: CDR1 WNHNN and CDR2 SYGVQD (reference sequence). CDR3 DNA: TGCGCCAGCAGGACTAGCGGGAGGGTTTGCTACGATGCGCAGTTCTTC. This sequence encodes CASRTSGRVCYDAQFF.